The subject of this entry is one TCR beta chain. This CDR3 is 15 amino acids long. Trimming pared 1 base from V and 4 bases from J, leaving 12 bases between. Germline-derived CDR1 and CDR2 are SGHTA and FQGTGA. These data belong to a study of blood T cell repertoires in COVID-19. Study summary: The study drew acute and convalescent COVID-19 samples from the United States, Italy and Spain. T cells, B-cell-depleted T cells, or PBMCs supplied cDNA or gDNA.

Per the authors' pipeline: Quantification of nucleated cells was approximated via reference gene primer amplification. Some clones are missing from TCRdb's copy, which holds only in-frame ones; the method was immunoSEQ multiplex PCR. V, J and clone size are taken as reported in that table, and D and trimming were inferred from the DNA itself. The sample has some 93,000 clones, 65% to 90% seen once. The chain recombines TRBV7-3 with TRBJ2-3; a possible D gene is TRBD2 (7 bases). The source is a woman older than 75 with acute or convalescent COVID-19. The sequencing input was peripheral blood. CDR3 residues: CASSLSGGRADTQYF. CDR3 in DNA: TGTGCCAGCAGCTTAAGCGGGGGCCGGGCAGATACGCAGTATTTT.